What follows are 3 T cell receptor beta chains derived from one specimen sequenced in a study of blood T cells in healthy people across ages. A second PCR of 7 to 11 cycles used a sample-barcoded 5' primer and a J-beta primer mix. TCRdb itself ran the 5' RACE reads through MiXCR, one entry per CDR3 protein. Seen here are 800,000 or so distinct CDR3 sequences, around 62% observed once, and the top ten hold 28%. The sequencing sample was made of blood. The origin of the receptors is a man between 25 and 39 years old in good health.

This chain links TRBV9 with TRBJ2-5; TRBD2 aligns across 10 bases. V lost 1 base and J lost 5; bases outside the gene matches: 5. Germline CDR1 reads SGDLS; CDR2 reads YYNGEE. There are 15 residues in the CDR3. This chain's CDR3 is CASSVLGLATETQYF. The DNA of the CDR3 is TGTGCCAGCAGCGTACTGGGACTAGCGACGGAGACCCAGTACTTC.

CDR3 sequence reads: CASRGGVNEQFF. The CDR3 DNA is TGTGCCAGCAGGGGAGGAGTGAATGAGCAGTTCTTC. The chain links TRBV6-5 to TRBJ2-1; a possible D gene is TRBD2 (6 bases). V was shortened by 6 bases and J by 7 bases, with 10 bases between the two germline ends. The CDR3 loop spans 12 amino acids. The V gene's germline CDR1 is MNHEY and CDR2 SVGAGI.

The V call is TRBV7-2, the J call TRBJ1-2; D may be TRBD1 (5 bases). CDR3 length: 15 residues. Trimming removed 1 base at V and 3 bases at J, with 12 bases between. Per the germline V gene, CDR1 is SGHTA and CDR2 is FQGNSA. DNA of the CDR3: TGTGCCAGCAGCTTAGGACCAGGGCGGGACTATGGCTACACCTTC. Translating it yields CASSLGPGRDYGYTF. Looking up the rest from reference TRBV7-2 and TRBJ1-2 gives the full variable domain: GAGVSQSPSNKVTEKGKDVELRCDPISGHTALYWYRQSLGQGLEFLIYFQGNSAPDKSGLPSDRFSAERTGGSVSTLTIQRTQQEDSAVYLCASSLGPGRDYGYTFGSGTRLTVV.